The following is a T cell receptor beta chain sequence with its context. Its antigen is as yet unknown. The sample belongs to a study of CXCR3-negative and CXCR3-positive naive CD8 T cells. General study points: TRB CDR3s of CXCR3-positive naive cells were more hydrophobic than those of CXCR3-negative naive cells. The study found that naive CXCR3-negative and CXCR3-positive cells shared TRBV-TRBJ usage, while memory cells differed.

TRB cDNA libraries were made by UMI-labeled 5' RACE. One entry per CDR3 protein, without DNA, is what TCRdb gives after re-calling the 5' RACE reads. The data show roughly 93,000 distinct CDR3 sequences, and the top ten clones hold about 1.1%. The germline CDR1 and CDR2 sequences are SGDLS and YYNGEE. The CDR3 is 14 residues long. What was sequenced was naive CXCR3+ CD8+ T cells from blood. This sample's subset: CD45RO-CCR7+CD27+CD95- naive CD8+ T cells expressing CXCR3 (TNR3+). The receptor comes from a human donor in good health. Some clones in this sample may be carry-over from other donors' samples. The J gene is TRBJ2-7, the V gene TRBV9; the D gene TCRdb calls, TRBD1, cannot be checked with no DNA. CDR3 residues: CASSKDSVTYEQYF.